The 25 T cell receptor beta chains in this list originate from one sample, sequenced in a study of T-cell reconstitution after alpha-beta-depleted transplantation in children. Preparing the TCRbeta library involved the use of unique molecular identifiers. Via MiXCR, TCRdb re-called the PCR reads, giving one row per CDR3 protein. The sample holds about 120,000 distinct CDR3 sequences, roughly 23% seen once. Material: PBMCs, mostly from graft donor cells, obtained 180 days after TCRalphabeta/CD19-depleted stem cell transplant. Receptor source: a male patient aged 2 to 9 who had a stem cell transplant for chronic granulomatous disease, so the T cells may come from the graft donor.

This clonotype appeared a few times. The gene calls are TRBV5-1 and TRBJ2-7; 9 bases fit TRBD1. After removal of 7 bases from V and 3 bases from J, the junction contained 8 bases not matched to a gene. The CDR3 has 14 residues. Germline V gene data show CDR1 as SGHRS and CDR2 as YFSETQ. The CDR3 coding sequence is TGCGCCAGCCGGAGACCGGGACAGGGCTACGAGCAGTACTTC. Translated: CASRRPGQGYEQYF. The whole variable domain, remainder taken from reference TRBV5-1 and TRBJ2-7, is KAGVTQTPRYLIKTRGQQVTLSCSPISGHRSVSWYQQTPGQGLQFLFEYFSETQRNKGNFPGRFSGRQFSNSRSEMNVSTLELGDSALYLCASRRPGQGYEQYFGPGTRLTVT.

This clonotype was detected only a few times. This rearrangement joins TRBV5-1 to TRBJ2-7; no clear D. The CDR3 has 17 residues. The V end lost 1 base, the J end lost 3 bases, and 20 bases lay between the germline ends. Germline V gives CDR1 SGHRS, CDR2 YFSETQ. The CDR3 coding sequence is TGCGCCAGCAGCTTGAAGGCGGAGTCACTCCTTAACTACGAGCAGTACTTC. Amino acids: CASSLKAESLLNYEQYF. Full variable domain (missing parts from reference TRBV5-1 and TRBJ2-7): KAGVTQTPRYLIKTRGQQVTLSCSPISGHRSVSWYQQTPGQGLQFLFEYFSETQRNKGNFPGRFSGRQFSNSRSEMNVSTLELGDSALYLCASSLKAESLLNYEQYFGPGTRLTVT.

This clonotype was seen a few times. J is TRBJ2-2 and V is TRBV20-1; possible D gene TRBD2, 6 bases. The length of the CDR3 is 16 residues. Per the germline V gene, CDR1 is DFQATT and CDR2 is SNEGSKA (reference sequence). V lost 2 bases to trimming and J lost 3 bases, with 16 bases between them. The DNA for the CDR3 is TGCAGTGCTAGACAGGGCGGGGAGGTGGACACCGGGGAGCTGTTTTTT. Protein product: CSARQGGEVDTGELFF.

This chain joins TRBV29-1 and TRBJ1-1; no clear D. Germline V CDR1 and CDR2: SQVTM, ANQGSEA. This CDR3 has 11 amino acids. V was trimmed by 7 bases and J by 4 bases, leaving 10 bases between them. The CDR3 coding sequence is TGCAGCGGACGTGAAGGCACTGAAGCTTTCTTT. Translated, it gives CSGREGTEAFF. Full variable domain (missing parts from reference TRBV29-1 and TRBJ1-1): SAVISQKPSRDICQRGTSLTIQCQVDSQVTMMFWYRQQPGQSLTLIATANQGSEATYESGFVIDKFPISRPNLTFSTLTVSNMSPEDSSIYLCSGREGTEAFFGQGTRLTVV.

This clonotype was seen at least ten times. The V and J genes are TRBV6-2 or TRBV6-3 and TRBJ2-5; the D is unclear. This CDR3 region has 15 residues. CDR1 is MNHEY and CDR2 is SVGEGT in the germline V gene. Trimming left V 2 bases short and J 2 bases short, with 12 bases between. In nucleotides, the CDR3 is TGTGCCAGCAGTTACCCCCGCGACAAGCAAGAGACCCAGTACTTC. This codes for CASSYPRDKQETQYF.

This clonotype occurred many times. This chain uses TRBV29-1 with TRBJ2-3; D call uncertain. The CDR3 is 12 amino acids. V shed 4 bases and J shed 1 base, with 6 bases lying between them. From germline, CDR1 is SQVTM and CDR2 ANQGSEA. CDR3 sequence (DNA): TGCAGCGTTGGCCCGGGCACAGATACGCAGTATTTT. It codes for CSVGPGTDTQYF.

This clonotype was seen ten or more times. V and J are TRBV20-1 and TRBJ1-3; D gene ambiguous. Trimming left V 6 bases short and J 4 bases short, with 13 bases between. Germline CDR1 reads DFQATT; CDR2 reads SNEGSKA (reference sequence). The CDR3 has 13 amino acids. CDR3 sequence reads: CSALGPPGNTIYF. The CDR3 region has the DNA TGCAGTGCCTTGGGTCCGCCGGGAAACACCATATATTTT.

This clonotype occurred a few times. The V gene is TRBV29-1, the J gene TRBJ1-1; D not certain. Trimming left V 3 bases short and J 1 base short, with 6 bases between. Per germline, CDR1 SQVTM and CDR2 ANQGSEA. CDR3 size: 12 residues. The CDR3 loop reads CSVDIGNTEAFF. The CDR3 DNA reads TGCAGCGTTGACATTGGGAACACTGAAGCTTTCTTT. Drawing the rest from reference TRBV29-1 and TRBJ1-1, the complete variable domain is SAVISQKPSRDICQRGTSLTIQCQVDSQVTMMFWYRQQPGQSLTLIATANQGSEATYESGFVIDKFPISRPNLTFSTLTVSNMSPEDSSIYLCSVDIGNTEAFFGQGTRLTVV.

The rearrangement uses TRBV12-3 or TRBV12-4 and TRBJ1-5; D gene unclear. This CDR3 spans 13 amino acids. Trimming cost V 6 bases and J 6 bases, with 12 bases left between them. CDR3 sequence (DNA): TGTGCCAGCAGCATACGGGGAGGTCAGCCCCAGCATTTT. It translates to CASSIRGGQPQHF.

V gene TRBV7-3 combines with J gene TRBJ1-1; TRBD1 might be the D (5 bases). The CDR3 spans 13 residues. V shed 3 bases and J shed 7 bases, with 12 bases lying between them. The germline gives CDR1 SGHTA, CDR2 FQGTGA. CDR3 region: CASSFSSGGEAFF. CDR3 nucleotides: TGTGCCAGCAGCTTTAGTTCGGGGGGTGAAGCTTTCTTT.

This clonotype has only a few counts. A read error may explain this, as a much larger clone is one base away. V gene TRBV29-1 combines with J gene TRBJ2-6; tentative D call: TRBD1 (5 bases). This CDR3 contains 18 residues. Per germline, CDR1 SQVTM and CDR2 ANQGSEA. The CDR3 DNA reads as TGCAGCGTTGAAGCTGGGGCAGTCTCCCGATCTGGGGCCAACGGCCTGACTTTC. This encodes CSVEAGAVSRSGANGLTF.

The rearrangement links TRBV7-8 to TRBJ2-5; D perhaps matches TRBD2 (5 bases). Germline CDR1 SGHVS, CDR2 FQNEAQ. CDR3 length: 12 residues. Trimming shortened V by 8 bases and J by 4 bases, and 11 bases separated the two germline ends. This CDR3 is CASEEVGETQYF. CDR3 bases: TGTGCCAGCGAGGAGGTAGGAGAGACCCAGTACTTC.

At least ten counts were recorded for this clonotype. The V call is TRBV12-3 or TRBV12-4, the J call TRBJ2-1, with D tentatively TRBD1 (6 bases). V lost 4 bases, J lost 2 bases, and 9 bases lay in between. CDR3 size: 14 residues. The CDR3 protein is CASSSGQTYNEQFF. The CDR3 DNA sequence: TGTGCCAGCAGTTCTGGACAGACCTACAATGAGCAGTTCTTC.

This clonotype was observed a handful of times. The chain combines TRBV20-1 with TRBJ1-5, with TRBD1 matching 8 bases. The germline V gene encodes CDR1 DFQATT and CDR2 SNEGSKA (reference sequence). V shed 3 bases, J shed 2 bases, and the junction held 6 bases outside the gene matches. This CDR3 comprises 15 residues. The CDR3 DNA sequence: TGCAGTGCTAGTAATACAGGGGGGGGCAATCAGCCCCAGCATTTT. As protein: CSASNTGGGNQPQHF.

The genes are TRBV29-1 and TRBJ2-7, with 13 bases that match TRBD2. With 7 bases clipped from V and 9 bases from J, the junction kept 9 bases outside the gene matches. The germline CDR1 and CDR2 sequences are SQVTM and ANQGSEA. The CDR3 is 13 residues long. This CDR3 reads CSATTSGRRVQYF. For the CDR3, the DNA is TGCAGCGCAACGACTAGCGGGAGGCGGGTGCAGTACTTC.

The rearrangement links TRBV10-3 to TRBJ2-1, with D unresolved. V was shortened by 0 bases and J by 9 bases, with 9 bases between the two germline ends. In germline, CDR1 is ENHRY, CDR2 SYGVKD. The CDR3 has 13 amino acids. The CDR3: CAISESAVGEQFF. DNA of the CDR3: TGTGCCATCAGTGAGTCTGCCGTGGGTGAGCAGTTCTTC.

This chain connects TRBV6-2 or TRBV6-3 to TRBJ2-1; TRBD2 aligns across 9 bases. Germline trimming cut 6 bases from V and 5 bases from J; bases unmatched to any gene: 11. This CDR3 is 16 amino acids long. In germline, CDR1 is MNHEY, CDR2 SVGEGT. CDR3 protein: CASRPKRGRANNEQFF. The CDR3 bases are TGTGCCAGCAGACCAAAGCGCGGGAGGGCTAACAATGAGCAGTTCTTC.

In its sample, this clonotype was seen a few times. The V and J genes are TRBV6-5 and TRBJ2-5; possibly TRBD2 for D (6 bases). Germline CDR1 and CDR2: MNHEY and SVGAGI. V was clipped by 2 bases and J by 4 bases, with 26 bases between them. The CDR3 has 19 amino acids. DNA for the CDR3: TGTGCCAGCAGTTACCTAGGGTCGGGCGGGAACGGTCTTGGAGAGACCCAGTACTTC. Protein: CASSYLGSGGNGLGETQYF.

This clonotype has just a few counts. CDR3 residues: CASSFSNSPSYNEQFF. The CDR3 bases are TGTGCCAGCAGCTTTAGTAACAGCCCTTCCTACAATGAGCAGTTCTTC. The rearrangement links TRBV5-5 to TRBJ2-1; no definite D call. The V and J ends lost 2 bases and 1 base respectively, with 13 bases between them. From germline, CDR1 is SGHKS and CDR2 YYEKEE (reference sequence). The CDR3 sequence is 16 residues long.

This clonotype was seen a handful of times. The J gene is TRBJ2-3, the V gene TRBV12-3 or TRBV12-4, with 12 bases identical to TRBD1. CDR3 length: 16 amino acids. V was clipped by 2 bases and J by 7 bases; unmatched bases: 7. DNA of the CDR3: TGTGCCAGCAGTTTACCGGGACAGGGGGCGCGGAATACGCAGTATTTT. It yields the protein CASSLPGQGARNTQYF.

In this sample, this clonotype turned up many times. This chain links TRBV3-1 with TRBJ2-4; TRBD2 is a possible D gene (6 bases). Trimming removed 4 bases from V and 1 base from J, with 17 bases in between. Germline lookup yields CDR1 LGHDT and CDR2 YNNKEL (reference sequence). This CDR3 has 17 amino acids. Here the CDR3 reads CASSPHSTGTAKNIQYF. Written as DNA, the CDR3 is TGTGCCAGCAGCCCCCATAGTACCGGGACTGCCAAAAACATTCAGTACTTC. The full variable domain, in which reference TRBV3-1 and TRBJ2-4 provide the parts outside the CDR3, is DTAVSQTPKYLVTQMGNDKSIKCEQNLGHDTMYWYKQDSKKFLKIMFSYNNKELIINETVPNRFSPKSPDKAHLNLHINSLELGDSAVYFCASSPHSTGTAKNIQYFGAGTRLSVL.

The J gene is TRBJ2-7, the V gene TRBV11-2, with D maybe TRBD2 (6 bases). Germline values: CDR1 SGHAT, CDR2 FQNNGV. V lost 4 bases, J lost 0 bases, and 13 bases lay in between. CDR3 size: 15 residues. The CDR3 region has the DNA TGTGCCAGCAGCTCCTTTAGCGGCAACTCCTACGAGCAGTACTTC. Its protein product is CASSSFSGNSYEQYF.

This clonotype came up many times. The V call is TRBV20-1, the J call TRBJ2-7; D remains ambiguous. This CDR3 contains 12 residues. V was trimmed by 3 bases and J by 3 bases, leaving 9 bases between them. Germline values: CDR1 DFQATT, CDR2 SNEGSKA (reference sequence). As DNA, the CDR3 is TGCAGTGCTAGCGGCACGGGCTACGAGCAGTACTTC. Protein: CSASGTGYEQYF.

CDR3 protein: CASSLPTGALDEQYF. The CDR3 nucleotides read TGCGCCAGCAGCCTACCGACAGGGGCACTGGACGAGCAGTACTTC. The chain recombines TRBV5-1 with TRBJ2-7; 8 positions match TRBD1. This CDR3 is 15 amino acids long. The V and J ends lost 4 bases and 5 bases, in that order; junction bases with no gene match: 11. Germline CDR1 is SGHRS and CDR2 is YFSETQ.

This rearrangement joins TRBV19 to TRBJ1-2, with D possibly being TRBD1 (6 bases). Germline CDR1 reads LNHDA; CDR2 reads SQIVND (reference sequence). This CDR3 comprises 14 residues. With 7 bases removed from V and 3 bases from J, the gap between germline ends came to 15 bases. CDR3 amino acids: CASKSHRVDYGYTF. CDR3 sequence (DNA): TGTGCCAGTAAGTCCCACAGGGTGGACTATGGCTACACCTTC. Variable domain in full (rest from reference TRBV19 and TRBJ1-2): DGGITQSPKYLFRKEGQNVTLSCEQNLNHDAMYWYRQDPGQGLRLIYYSQIVNDFQKGDIAEGYSVSREKKESFPLTVTSAQKNPTAFYLCASKSHRVDYGYTFGSGTRLTVV.